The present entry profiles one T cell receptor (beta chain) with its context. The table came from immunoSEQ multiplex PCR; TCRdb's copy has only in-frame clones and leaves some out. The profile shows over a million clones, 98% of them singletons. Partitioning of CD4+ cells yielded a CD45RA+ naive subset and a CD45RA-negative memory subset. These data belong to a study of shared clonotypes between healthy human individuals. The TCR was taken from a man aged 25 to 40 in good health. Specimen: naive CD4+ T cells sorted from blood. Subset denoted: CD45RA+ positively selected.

CDR3 loop: CASSGTSGRLGGELFF. Here the CDR3 DNA reads TGCGCCAGCAGCGGTACCTCCGGGCGGCTTGGCGGGGAGCTGTTTTTT. The chain is built from TRBV4-1 and TRBJ2-2; D is undetermined. This CDR3 is built from 16 residues. The V gene's germline CDR1 is MGHRA and CDR2 YSYEKL. The ends were cut back, 5 bases at V and 7 bases at J, with 20 bases in the middle.